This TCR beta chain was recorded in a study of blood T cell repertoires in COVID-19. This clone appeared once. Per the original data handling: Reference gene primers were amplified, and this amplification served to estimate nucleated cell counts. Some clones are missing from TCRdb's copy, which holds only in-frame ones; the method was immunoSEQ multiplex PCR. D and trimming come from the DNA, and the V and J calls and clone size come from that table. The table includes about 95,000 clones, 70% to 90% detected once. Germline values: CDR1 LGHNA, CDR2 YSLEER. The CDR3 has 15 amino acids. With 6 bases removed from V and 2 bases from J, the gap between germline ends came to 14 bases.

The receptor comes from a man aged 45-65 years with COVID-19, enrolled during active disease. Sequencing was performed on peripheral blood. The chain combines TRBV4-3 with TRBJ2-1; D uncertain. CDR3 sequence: CASREGIGAYNEQFF. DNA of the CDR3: TGCGCCAGCAGGGAAGGAATTGGAGCCTACAATGAGCAGTTCTTC.